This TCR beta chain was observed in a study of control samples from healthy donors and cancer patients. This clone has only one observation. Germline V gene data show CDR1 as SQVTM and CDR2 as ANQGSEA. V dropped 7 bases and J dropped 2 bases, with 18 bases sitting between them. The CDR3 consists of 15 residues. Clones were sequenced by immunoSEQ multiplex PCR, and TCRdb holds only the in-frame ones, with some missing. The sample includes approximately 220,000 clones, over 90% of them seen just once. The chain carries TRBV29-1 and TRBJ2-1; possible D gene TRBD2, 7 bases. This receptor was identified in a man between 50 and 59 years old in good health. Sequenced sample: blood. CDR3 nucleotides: TGCAGCGCCCTCGGGGGCGGGGGAACCTACAATGAGCAGTTCTTC. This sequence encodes CSALGGGGTYNEQFF.